Below, 12 T cell receptor beta chains from the same sample are listed, as sequenced in a study of OX40 agonist ivuxolimab in advanced cancers. Here immunoSEQ multiplex PCR was the method, and the copy in TCRdb shows in-frame clones only, minus some. The sample includes approximately 50,000 clones, less than 90% of them seen just once. Source: CD4+ or CD8+ T cells sorted from blood, taken in a trial of the OX40 agonist ivuxolimab. The receptors were sampled from an adult with an advanced solid tumor such as melanoma, head and neck, liver or kidney cancer.

This clone appeared once. This chain uses TRBV30 with TRBJ1-1; 9 bases line up with TRBD1. V shed 5 bases and J 2 bases; nucleotides not matched to a gene: 3. CDR1 is GTSNPN, CDR2 SVGIG, per germline (reference sequence). The CDR3 totals 13 residues. The CDR3 region has the DNA TGTGCCTGGGACAGGGGGATCAACACTGAAGCTTTCTTT. Its protein product is CAWDRGINTEAFF.

The chain carries TRBV14 and TRBJ2-1; D is uncertain. CDR1 and CDR2 (germline): SGHDN, FVKESK. The CDR3 extends over 15 amino acids. The V and J ends lost 4 bases and 3 bases respectively, with 13 bases between them. CDR3 DNA sequence: TGTGCCAGCAGCCCCTTCGTCGCGATCTACAATGAGCAGTTCTTC. Its translation: CASSPFVAIYNEQFF.

This chain links TRBV2 with TRBJ2-6; 7 bases are a match to TRBD1. Germline V gene sequence: CDR1 SNHLY, CDR2 FYNNEI. V trimming: 9 bases; J trimming: 0 bases; junction bases outside the gene matches: 5. This CDR3 has 15 amino acids. As DNA, the CDR3 is TGTGCCAGTACCGGGACAGCCTCTGGGGCCAACGTCCTGACTTTC. Encoded protein: CASTGTASGANVLTF.

The CDR3 loop reads CASSYGRGSRVGGYTF. CDR3 bases: TGTGCCAGCAGTTACGGAAGGGGGAGCCGGGTTGGGGGCTACACCTTC. J is TRBJ1-2 and V is TRBV6-5, with D possibly matching TRBD1 (6 bases). The ends were cut back, 2 bases at V and 8 bases at J, with 21 bases in the middle. CDR1 and CDR2 from the germline V gene are MNHEY and SVGAGI. CDR3 length: 16 amino acids.

The J gene is TRBJ2-5, the V gene TRBV7-6; D is unclear. Germline V gives CDR1 SGHVS, CDR2 FNYEAQ. CDR3 length equals 14 residues. V lost 0 bases, J lost 5 bases, and 10 bases lay in between. The CDR3 DNA reads TGTGCCAGCAGCTTAGCTTGGGGAATGGAGACCCAGTACTTC. Translated, it gives CASSLAWGMETQYF.

The chain employs TRBV6-5 and TRBJ2-7, with 7 bases lining up with TRBD2. The CDR3 consists of 15 residues. The germline V gene has CDR1 MNHEY and CDR2 SVGAGI. With 1 base clipped from V and 2 bases from J, the junction kept 5 bases outside the gene matches. The CDR3 is CASSYLLGGAYEQYF. In nucleotides, the CDR3 is TGTGCCAGCAGTTACTTGCTGGGGGGGGCCTACGAGCAGTACTTC.

This chain connects TRBV4-3 to TRBJ1-4; D gene unclear. V was shortened by 5 bases and J by 3 bases, with 13 bases between the two germline ends. The germline gives CDR1 LGHNA, CDR2 YSLEER. This CDR3 region has 15 residues. The CDR3 sequence: CASSITANPNEKLFF. The CDR3, as DNA: TGCGCCAGCAGCATAACAGCAAACCCTAATGAAAAACTGTTTTTT.

The chain has TRBV4-2 and TRBJ2-7, with 9 bases lining up with TRBD2. V shed 4 bases, J shed 2 bases, and the junction held 3 bases outside the gene matches. Germline CDR1 LGHNA, CDR2 YNFKEQ. The CDR3 extends over 14 amino acids. The chain's CDR3 is CASSPTSGTYEQYF. CDR3 sequence (DNA): TGTGCCAGCAGCCCGACTAGCGGAACCTACGAGCAGTACTTC.

The gene calls are TRBV13 and TRBJ1-2; 8 bases align to TRBD1. The CDR3 sequence is 14 residues long. Germline-derived CDR1 and CDR2 are PRHDT and FYEKMQ (reference sequence). V was pared by 5 bases and J by 8 bases, with 10 bases of the junction left unmatched. CDR3 region: CASSAGQGQRGYTF. The CDR3 DNA follows: TGTGCCAGCAGCGCCGGACAGGGTCAGAGGGGCTACACCTTC.

This clone was recorded once. The chain combines TRBV30 with TRBJ2-1, with TRBD1 matching 9 bases. CDR1 is GTSNPN and CDR2 is SVGIG in the germline V gene (reference sequence). With 5 bases clipped from V and 10 bases from J, the junction kept 9 bases outside the gene matches. The CDR3 extends over 13 amino acids. The CDR3 protein is CAWDLGQGREQFF. The CDR3 DNA reads as TGTGCCTGGGATTTGGGACAGGGACGGGAGCAGTTCTTC.

The sample holds a few counts of this clone. J is TRBJ1-6 and V is TRBV23-1; no definite D call. TRBV23-1 qualifies as an ORF whose function is uncertain. The CDR3 is made up of 14 amino acids. Trimming shortened V by 2 bases and J by 10 bases, and 12 bases separated the two germline ends. The chain's CDR3 is CASSQPPGRSPLHF. CDR3 in DNA: TGCGCCAGCAGTCAACCCCCTGGGCGATCACCCCTCCACTTT.

The J gene is TRBJ1-5, the V gene TRBV27; 9 positions agree with TRBD1. This CDR3 region has 15 residues. V lost 6 bases, J lost 7 bases, and 10 bases stayed unmatched. The germline gives CDR1 MNHEY, CDR2 SMNVEV (reference sequence). CDR3 nucleotide sequence: TGTGCCAGCAGGCAGACAGGGGGAACGGGCCAGCCCCAGCATTTT. Its translation: CASRQTGGTGQPQHF.